This TCR beta chain derives from a study of T cells after posttransplantation cyclophosphamide. The related graft donor's blood sample was taken on the day of bone marrow donation. V was pared by 4 bases and J by 2 bases, with 10 bases of the junction left unmatched. The germline V gene has CDR1 GTSNPN and CDR2 SVGIG (reference sequence). CDR3 length: 15 amino acids. Overall study findings and caveats: Recipient CMV seropositivity and CMV reactivation strongly tracked TRB clonality.

Clones were sequenced by immunoSEQ multiplex PCR, and TCRdb holds only the in-frame ones, with some missing. There are tens of thousands of clones in the sample; roughly 67% occur only once, and about 0.7% lies in the top ten. Concerning this clone itself: Its target is not known.

The TCR sequence derives from a woman aged 55-69 years in good health, CMV-negative, and a related stem cell transplant donor. The rearrangement links TRBV30 to TRBJ2-7, with TRBD1 matching over 8 bases. Input material: memory CD4+ T cells sorted from PBMCs. CDR3 bases: TGTGCCTGGAAAGGGACAGGATTCTCTACCTACGAGCAGTACTTC. It encodes CAWKGTGFSTYEQYF. The full variable domain, with the rest looked up from reference TRBV30 and TRBJ2-7, is SQTIHQWPATLVQPVGSPLSLECTVEGTSNPNLYWYRQAAGRGLQLLFYSVGIGQISSEVPQNLSASRPQDRQFILSSKKLLLSDSGFYLCAWKGTGFSTYEQYFGPGTRLTVT.